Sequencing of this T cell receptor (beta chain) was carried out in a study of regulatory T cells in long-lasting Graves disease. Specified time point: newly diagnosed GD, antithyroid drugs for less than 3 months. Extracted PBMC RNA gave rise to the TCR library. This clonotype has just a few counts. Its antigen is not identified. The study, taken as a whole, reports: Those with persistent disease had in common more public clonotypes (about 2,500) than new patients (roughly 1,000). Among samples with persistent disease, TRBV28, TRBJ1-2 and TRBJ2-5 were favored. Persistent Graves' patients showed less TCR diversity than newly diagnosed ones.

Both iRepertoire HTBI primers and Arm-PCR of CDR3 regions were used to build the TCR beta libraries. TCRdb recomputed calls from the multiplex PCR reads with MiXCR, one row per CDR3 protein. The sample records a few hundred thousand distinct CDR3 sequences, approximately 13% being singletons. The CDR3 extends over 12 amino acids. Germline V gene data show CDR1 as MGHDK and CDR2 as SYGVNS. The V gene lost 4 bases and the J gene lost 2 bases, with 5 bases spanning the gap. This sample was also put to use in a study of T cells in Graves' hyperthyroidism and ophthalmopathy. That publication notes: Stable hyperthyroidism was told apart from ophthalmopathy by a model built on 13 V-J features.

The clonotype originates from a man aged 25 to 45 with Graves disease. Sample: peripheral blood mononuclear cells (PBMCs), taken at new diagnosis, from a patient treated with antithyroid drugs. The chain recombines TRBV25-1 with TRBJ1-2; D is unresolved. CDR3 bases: TGTGCCAGCAGTGTACGGAACTATGGCTACACCTTC. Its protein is CASSVRNYGYTF.